This T cell receptor beta chain was sequenced during a study of blood T cell repertoires in COVID-19. The overall study: Spain, Italy and the United States supplied samples that represented acute and convalescent COVID-19. From T cells, B-cell-depleted T cells, or PBMCs came the material, which was cDNA or gDNA.

The ends were cut back, 6 bases at V and 8 bases at J, with 14 bases in the middle. The CDR3 runs to 14 residues. Per germline, CDR1 LNHDA and CDR2 SQIVND (reference sequence). As originally analysed: Reference gene primer amplification gave estimated nucleated cell counts. Libraries were prepared by immunoSEQ multiplex PCR; TCRdb keeps only in-frame clonotypes and omits some of them. V, J and clone size were drawn from that table, and D and trimming were deduced from the DNA. The sample lists 150,000 or so clones, about 85% occurring once. The source material was peripheral blood. The chain is built from TRBV19 and TRBJ1-6, with D perhaps TRBD1 (5 bases). The source is a human donor with acute or convalescent COVID-19. The donor label of this sample is uncertain. This CDR3 reads CASRKRDRYSPLHF. CDR3 DNA sequence: TGTGCCAGTAGGAAGCGGGACCGGTATTCACCCCTCCACTTT.